The following is a T cell receptor beta chain sequence with its context. Its antigen is not known. The sample belongs to a study of persistence of HIV-infected CD4 T cells. Overall study: A couple of participants gave one leukapheresis sample; others gave up to roughly 200 mL blood repeatedly.

The libraries were made with immunoSEQ version 4 in survey mode. The repertoire was sequenced with immunoSEQ multiplex PCR; TCRdb's copy has only in-frame clones and lacks some. The data show 50,000 or so clones, about four fifths seen once. The stimulus was lysate of CMV-infected fibroblasts, approximately 9.6 ug/mL. CD40L/CD69 double-negative CD45RO-high memory CD4+ T cells were collected. Donors had CD4+ T cell counts above 400 cells/uL and were CMV-seropositive. The CDR3 length is 14 residues. The V gene's germline CDR1 is MNHEY and CDR2 SVGEGT. Deletions cut 2 bases from V and 3 bases from J, with 11 bases between.

This clonotype originated in an adult man with HIV who was CMV-seropositive. The sequenced sample was CD4+ T cells sorted from PBMCs after approximately 20-hour stimulation, obtained from a patient who received antiretroviral therapy. V usage is TRBV6-2 or TRBV6-3 and J usage is TRBJ2-7; D is possibly TRBD1 (5 bases). CDR3 in amino acids: CASSYQGKNYEQYF. The DNA of the CDR3 is TGTGCCAGCAGTTACCAGGGAAAGAACTACGAGCAGTACTTC.